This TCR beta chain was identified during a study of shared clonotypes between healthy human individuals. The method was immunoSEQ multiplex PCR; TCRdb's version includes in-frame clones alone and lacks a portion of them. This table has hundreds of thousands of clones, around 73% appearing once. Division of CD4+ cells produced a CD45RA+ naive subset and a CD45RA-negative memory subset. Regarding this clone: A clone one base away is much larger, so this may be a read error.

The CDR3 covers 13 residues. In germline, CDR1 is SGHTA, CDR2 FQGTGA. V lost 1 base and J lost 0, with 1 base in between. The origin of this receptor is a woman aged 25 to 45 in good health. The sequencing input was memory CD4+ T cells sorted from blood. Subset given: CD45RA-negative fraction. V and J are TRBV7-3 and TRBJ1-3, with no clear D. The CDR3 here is CASSLNSGNTIYF. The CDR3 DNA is TGTGCCAGCAGCTTAAACTCTGGAAACACCATATATTTT. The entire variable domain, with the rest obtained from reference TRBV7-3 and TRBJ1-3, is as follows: GAGVSQTPSNKVTEKGKYVELRCDPISGHTALYWYRQSLGQGPEFLIYFQGTGAADDSGLPNDRFFAVRPEGSVSTLKIQRTERGDSAVYLCASSLNSGNTIYFGEGSWLTVV.